The rows below give T cell receptor beta chains drawn from one sample of a study of lymphopenia after photon versus proton radiotherapy. TCRdb's copy holds only in-frame clones and misses some; the assay was immunoSEQ multiplex PCR. The sample yields about 49,000 clones, around 83% seen once. The sequences come from peripheral blood, collected from a patient treated with photon-based radiotherapy. The receptors were gathered from a man aged 50-60 years with gastric cancer. Each CDR3 is given with its conserved first and last residue. A D gene is named only where the DNA matches it firmly. A clone size is listed for some rows: how often the clone was seen (once, few, many), or a class if it is expanded.

V gene: TRBV27; J gene: TRBJ2-5; D gene: TRBD1; clone size: NA; CDR3 protein: CASNKGQGVGEQYF; CDR3 DNA: TGTGCCAGCAACAAGGGACAGGGGGTGGGGGAGCAGTACTTC
V gene: TRBV11-2; J gene: TRBJ2-2; D gene: NA; clone size: NA; CDR3 protein: CASSLDVGAVGGTGELFF; CDR3 DNA: TGTGCCAGCAGCTTAGATGTTGGAGCGGTGGGGGGAACCGGGGAGCTGTTTTTT
V gene: TRBV19; J gene: TRBJ1-5; D gene: NA; clone size: once; CDR3 protein: CASSITGDNQPQHF; CDR3 DNA: TGTGCCAGTAGTATAACGGGGGACAATCAGCCCCAGCATTTT
V gene: TRBV2; J gene: TRBJ2-7; D gene: NA; clone size: NA; CDR3 protein: CASSDARLGSYEQYF; CDR3 DNA: TGTGCCAGCAGTGACGCGCGTTTGGGCTCCTACGAGCAGTACTTC
V gene: TRBV27; J gene: TRBJ1-2; D gene: NA; clone size: NA; CDR3 protein: CASSLREGYGYTF; CDR3 DNA: TGTGCCAGCAGTTTAAGAGAAGGATATGGCTACACCTTC
V gene: TRBV18; J gene: TRBJ2-3; D gene: NA; clone size: NA; CDR3 protein: CASSPREDTQYF; CDR3 DNA: TGTGCCAGCTCACCAAGAGAAGATACGCAGTATTTT
V gene: TRBV19; J gene: TRBJ2-1; D gene: TRBD2; clone size: NA; CDR3 protein: CASSYTSGSGRENEQFF; CDR3 DNA: TGTGCCAGTAGTTATACTAGCGGGAGTGGGAGGGAGAATGAGCAGTTCTTC
V gene: TRBV5-1; J gene: TRBJ2-5; D gene: TRBD2; clone size: NA; CDR3 protein: CASSFRGERETQYF; CDR3 DNA: TGCGCCAGCAGCTTTCGGGGGGAGAGAGAGACCCAGTACTTC
V gene: TRBV27; J gene: TRBJ2-3; D gene: TRBD2; clone size: once; CDR3 protein: CASSRAIAGQDTQYF; CDR3 DNA: TGTGCCAGCAGCCGGGCGATAGCGGGGCAAGATACGCAGTATTTT
V gene: TRBV30; J gene: TRBJ2-2; D gene: TRBD1; clone size: once; CDR3 protein: CAFGTGPGELFF; CDR3 DNA: TGTGCCTTCGGGACAGGGCCCGGGGAGCTGTTTTTT